Each of the 21 T cell receptor beta chains below was sequenced from the same sample in a study of blood T cell repertoires in COVID-19. Here immunoSEQ multiplex PCR was the method, and the copy in TCRdb shows in-frame clones only, minus some. Seen here are approximately 230,000 clones, around 89% observed once, and the top ten hold 5% to 6.5%. Sample: peripheral blood. The receptors here all came from a woman aged 25 to 39 with COVID-19, enrolled during active disease.

In this sample, this clone turned up once. The chain combines TRBV23-1 with TRBJ2-4, with a tentative D call TRBD2 (6 bases). TRBV23-1 is sorted into the ORF group, with uncertain function. This CDR3 has 14 amino acids. V dropped 10 bases and J dropped 0 bases, with 13 bases sitting between them. DNA of the CDR3: TGCGCCAATTTAGCGGACCTAGCCAAAAACATTCAGTACTTC. Translated, it gives CANLADLAKNIQYF.

The V call is TRBV6-2 or TRBV6-3, the J call TRBJ2-2, with D unresolved. V was shortened by 6 bases and J by 5 bases, with 13 bases between the two germline ends. The CDR3 loop spans 14 amino acids. Germline CDR1 and CDR2: MNHEY and SVGEGT. CDR3: CASSPPHRTGELFF. In nucleotides, the CDR3 is TGTGCCAGCAGCCCCCCCCATCGGACCGGGGAGCTGTTTTTT.

The CDR3 bases are TGTGCCAGCAGTTTCCAGGGCTCCTACGAGCAGTACGTC. Amino acid sequence: CASSFQGSYEQYV. The chain joins TRBV12-3 or TRBV12-4 to TRBJ2-7; the D gene is possibly TRBD1 (5 bases). The CDR3 loop spans 13 amino acids. Trimming left V 3 bases short and J 0 bases short, with 6 bases between.

This clone occurred a few times. The rearrangement joins TRBV28 to TRBJ1-6; D ambiguous. V was shortened by 5 bases and J by 0 bases, with 14 bases between the two germline ends. This CDR3 spans 17 amino acids. Germline assignment: CDR1 MDHEN and CDR2 SYDVKM. The CDR3 coding sequence is TGTGCCAGCAGTATCTGGACTGGAGACTCCTATAATTCACCCCTCCACTTT. It specifies CASSIWTGDSYNSPLHF.

There are many counts of this clone. V is TRBV15 and J is TRBJ1-1; D not certain. Germline V gene data show CDR1 as LNHNV and CDR2 as YYDKDF (reference sequence). Trimming left V 3 bases short and J 3 bases short, with 8 bases between. The CDR3 loop spans 13 amino acids. The DNA of the CDR3 is TGTGCCACCAGCAGTCAGAAAGACACTGAAGCTTTCTTT. Translated: CATSSQKDTEAFF.

V gene TRBV6-2 or TRBV6-3 combines with J gene TRBJ1-5; possible D gene TRBD1, 6 bases. With 5 bases removed from V and 11 bases from J, the gap between germline ends came to 22 bases. This CDR3 is built from 15 residues. Looked up from germline, CDR1 is MNHEY and CDR2 is SVGEGT. CDR3 sequence (DNA): TGTGCCAGCAGTCTAGCGGGGGGCGTCCTTTGGGCCCAGCATTTT. It yields the protein CASSLAGGVLWAQHF.

CDR3 in amino acids: CASSQGGDNSPLHF. In DNA, the CDR3 is TGTGCCAGCAGCCAAGGCGGCGATAATTCACCCCTCCACTTT. The V call is TRBV4-2, the J call TRBJ1-6; D call uncertain. From germline, CDR1 is LGHNA and CDR2 YNFKEQ. The germline V and J ends were trimmed by 1 base and 5 bases, with 6 bases remaining between them. There are 14 residues in the CDR3.

This sequence joins TRBV3-1 (or the pseudogene TRBV3-2) and TRBJ2-4, with TRBD2 identical over 10 bases. Germline assignment: CDR1 LGHDT and CDR2 YNNKEL (reference sequence). V was pared by 1 base and J by 1 base, with 7 bases of the junction left unmatched. The CDR3 length is 18 residues. Written as DNA, the CDR3 is TGTGCCAGCAGCCAAGTAGGGACTAGCGTAAGGGCCAAAAACATTCAGTACTTC. Translation: CASSQVGTSVRAKNIQYF.

The chain is built from TRBV29-1 and TRBJ2-7; D may be TRBD1 (6 bases). The CDR3 runs 12 residues. V lost 7 bases and J lost 0, with 10 bases in between. Germline assignment: CDR1 SQVTM and CDR2 ANQGSEA. CDR3 residues: CSAMGASYEQYF. CDR3 DNA: TGCAGCGCCATGGGGGCCTCCTACGAGCAGTACTTC.

The V call is TRBV10-3, the J call TRBJ2-2, with 11 bases that match TRBD2. The germline V gene has CDR1 ENHRY and CDR2 SYGVKD. The ends lost 6 bases at V and 4 bases at J; junction bases unmatched: 13. CDR3 size: 18 residues. The CDR3 DNA is TGTGCCATCAGATCGCAGACTAGCGGGGTGGGGAGCACCGGGGAGCTGTTTTTT. Its protein product is CAIRSQTSGVGSTGELFF.

The genes are TRBV6-1 and TRBJ1-2; D is ambiguous. The V end was cut by 1 base, the J end by 8 bases, with 14 bases between. The CDR3 is 14 amino acids. Germline loops: CDR1 MNHNS, CDR2 SASEGT. The CDR3 DNA sequence: TGTGCCAGCAGTGAAGGAGCAGCCCACGGGGGCTACACCTTC. The encoded protein is CASSEGAAHGGYTF.

The chain carries TRBV7-9 and TRBJ2-3; D unresolved. Germline V gene sequence: CDR1 SEHNR, CDR2 FQNEAQ (reference sequence). V was shortened by 1 base and J by 6 bases, with 5 bases between the two germline ends. This CDR3 has 12 residues. The CDR3 nucleotides read TGTGCCAGCAGCTTAGTAATGGATACGCAGTATTTT. It encodes CASSLVMDTQYF.

The chain carries TRBV15 and TRBJ1-5; D remains ambiguous. This CDR3 has 13 amino acids. V shed 10 bases and J shed 0 bases, with 10 bases lying between them. The germline V gene has CDR1 LNHNV and CDR2 YYDKDF (reference sequence). CDR3 DNA sequence: TGTGCCAGTAGACACCATAGCAATCAGCCCCAGCATTTT. Its protein product is CASRHHSNQPQHF.

The J gene is TRBJ2-1, the V gene TRBV12-3 or TRBV12-4; no clear D. This CDR3 has 13 residues. V dropped 7 bases and J dropped 8 bases, with 15 bases sitting between them. The DNA of the CDR3 is TGTGCCAGCAAGAAGTCACCTACCGATGAGCAGTTCTTC. Translation: CASKKSPTDEQFF.

The chain is built from TRBV3-1 (or the pseudogene TRBV3-2) and TRBJ2-5; D gene unclear. Trimming shortened V by 4 bases and J by 1 base, and 13 bases separated the two germline ends. CDR3 length: 15 amino acids. From germline, CDR1 is LGHDT and CDR2 YNNKEL (reference sequence). In DNA, the CDR3 is TGTGCCAGCAGCCCCCGGTTAAATCCCCAAGAGACCCAGTACTTC. It yields the protein CASSPRLNPQETQYF.

The chain is built from TRBV6-5 and TRBJ1-5, with 8 nucleotides matching TRBD1. J gave up 9 bases and V 2 bases, and 6 bases lay outside the gene matches. This CDR3 is built from 14 residues. The V gene's germline CDR1 is MNHEY and CDR2 SVGAGI. This CDR3 is CASSYGQGTWPQHF. The CDR3 DNA follows: TGTGCCAGCAGTTACGGACAGGGTACGTGGCCCCAGCATTTT.

On this clone itself: Other nucleotide sequences in the sample specify the same CDR3. This chain joins TRBV28 and TRBJ1-1, with a weak D call TRBD1 (5 bases). Per the germline V gene, CDR1 is MDHEN and CDR2 is SYDVKM. The CDR3 spans 13 residues. V was trimmed by 6 bases and J by 1 base, leaving 9 bases between them. The CDR3 loop is CASRPGQNTEAFF. DNA of the CDR3: TGTGCCAGCAGACCCGGACAGAACACTGAAGCTTTCTTT.

This clone has just a few counts. The chain carries TRBV5-6 and TRBJ2-7; D is possibly TRBD1 (6 bases). V lost 4 bases to trimming and J lost 2 bases, with 16 bases between them. Germline CDR1 and CDR2: SGHDT and YYEEEE. CDR3 length: 15 residues. The CDR3 region is CASSREPTGPYEQYF. Here the CDR3 DNA reads TGTGCCAGCAGCCGCGAGCCGACAGGACCCTACGAGCAGTACTTC.

The rearrangement uses TRBV6-5 and TRBJ1-2; D might be TRBD1 (6 bases). This CDR3 comprises 14 residues. Per germline, CDR1 MNHEY and CDR2 SVGAGI. Trimming took off 0 bases at V and 7 bases at J, with 12 bases between the two ends. The chain's CDR3 is CASSYSDSRGGYTF. CDR3 coding DNA: TGTGCCAGCAGTTACTCGGACAGTCGGGGTGGCTACACCTTC.

The chain joins TRBV27 to TRBJ1-4; D is uncertain. V was clipped by 4 bases and J by 6 bases, with 9 bases between them. The germline V gene encodes CDR1 MNHEY and CDR2 SMNVEV (reference sequence). The CDR3 spans 13 residues. The CDR3 DNA follows: TGTGCCAGCAGTTATTCGTACTATGAAAAACTGTTTTTT. Translated: CASSYSYYEKLFF.

The V and J genes are TRBV7-9 and TRBJ2-5; 14 nucleotides align to TRBD2. Trimming cost V 9 bases and J 4 bases; bases outside gene matches: 7. CDR3 length: 15 amino acids. Per the germline V gene, CDR1 is SEHNR and CDR2 is FQNEAQ (reference sequence). This CDR3 reads CASVVGLAGVETQYF. The CDR3 DNA sequence: TGTGCCAGTGTCGTGGGACTAGCGGGAGTAGAGACCCAGTACTTC.